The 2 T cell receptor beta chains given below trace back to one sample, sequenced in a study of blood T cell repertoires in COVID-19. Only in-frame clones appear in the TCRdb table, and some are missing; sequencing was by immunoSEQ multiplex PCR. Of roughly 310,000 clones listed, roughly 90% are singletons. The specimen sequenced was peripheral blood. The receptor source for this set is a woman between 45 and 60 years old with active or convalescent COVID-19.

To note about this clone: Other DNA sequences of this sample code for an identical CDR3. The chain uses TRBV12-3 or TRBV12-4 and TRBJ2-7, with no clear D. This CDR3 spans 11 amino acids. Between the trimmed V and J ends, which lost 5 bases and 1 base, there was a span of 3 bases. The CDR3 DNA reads TGTGCCAGCAGTCCATCCTACGAGCAGTACTTC. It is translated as CASSPSYEQYF.

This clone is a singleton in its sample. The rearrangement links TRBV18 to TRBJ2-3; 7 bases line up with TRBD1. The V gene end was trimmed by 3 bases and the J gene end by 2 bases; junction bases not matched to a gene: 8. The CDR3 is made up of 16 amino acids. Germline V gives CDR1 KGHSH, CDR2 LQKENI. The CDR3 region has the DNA TGTGCCAGCTCACCTGTCACGGGACAGTACACAGATACGCAGTATTTT. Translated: CASSPVTGQYTDTQYF.